Below are 14 T cell receptor beta chains sequenced from a single sample in a study of CD8 T cells in Susac syndrome. RNA amounts of about 0.5 to 1 ug underwent reverse transcription with random hexamers. MiXCR, run by TCRdb on the immunoSEQ multiplex PCR reads, gives a single entry per CDR3 protein. The sample holds 170,000 or so distinct CDR3 sequences, around 94% seen once. Sequenced input: CD4+ T cells from PBMCs. Every receptor here comes from a human donor with Susac syndrome.

The chain carries TRBV24-1 and TRBJ2-7, with unresolved D. With 6 bases removed from V and 2 bases from J, the gap between germline ends came to 10 bases. Germline V gene data show CDR1 as KGHDR and CDR2 as SFDVKD. The CDR3 contains 13 residues. The DNA of the CDR3 is TGTGCCACCAGTTCTGACATTCCCTACGAGCAGTACTTC. This translates into CATSSDIPYEQYF.

The table lists this clonotype with a count of one. The CDR3 here is CASSLAGRDSEQFF. The CDR3 DNA is TGTGCCAGCAGCTTAGCGGGACGGGACAGTGAGCAGTTCTTC. The V call is TRBV11-2, the J call TRBJ2-1, with 7 bases identical to TRBD1. This CDR3 is built from 14 residues. Germline V CDR1 and CDR2: SGHAT, FQNNGV. V trimming: 1 base; J trimming: 9 bases; junction bases outside the gene matches: 6.

This clonotype was found once. DNA for the CDR3: TGTGTAGAGGGACAGGGCACAGATACGCAGTATTTT. This sequence encodes CVEGQGTDTQYF. The chain couples TRBV2 to TRBJ2-3, with 8 positions matching TRBD1. The length of the CDR3 is 12 residues. Germline V lookup: CDR1 SNHLY, CDR2 FYNNEI.

This clonotype has only one observation. This rearrangement joins TRBV20-1 to TRBJ2-1; 10 nucleotides align to TRBD2. The CDR3 spans 16 residues. Trimming cost V 3 bases and J 3 bases; bases outside gene matches: 8. Germline CDR1 DFQATT, CDR2 SNEGSKA (reference sequence). In nucleotides, the CDR3 is TGCAGTGCTAGCGACCCTAGCGGGAGCAGCTACAATGAGCAGTTCTTC. Protein sequence: CSASDPSGSSYNEQFF.

This clonotype was observed a few times. The DNA of the CDR3 is TGTGCCAGCAGGGATAGCAATCAGCCCCAGCATTTT. Translation: CASRDSNQPQHF. The genes are TRBV2 and TRBJ1-5; D uncertain. V lost 6 bases, J lost 0 bases, and 3 bases lay in between. The CDR3 is made up of 12 amino acids. CDR1 SNHLY and CDR2 FYNNEI come from the germline V gene.

This chain uses TRBV7-2 with TRBJ1-6, with 8 bases aligning to TRBD1. The trim removed 5 bases at V and 11 bases at J, leaving 17 bases unmatched. The CDR3 is 17 residues long. Germline assignment: CDR1 SGHTA and CDR2 FQGNSA. The CDR3 DNA follows: TGTGCCAGCAGCCCCACGCCGCCGGGACAGGCAATGGCACCCCTCCACTTT. This encodes CASSPTPPGQAMAPLHF.

J is TRBJ2-7 and V is TRBV6-6; TRBD1 aligns across 12 bases. The CDR3 is made up of 16 amino acids. Germline V gene lookup returns CDR1 MNHNY and CDR2 SVGAGI (reference sequence). J lost 4 bases, V lost 2 bases, and 6 bases had no gene match. In DNA form, the CDR3 reads TGTGCCAGCAGTTACGGCCGGGACAGGGGGCTGTACGAGCAGTACTTC. Translating gives CASSYGRDRGLYEQYF.

The chain joins TRBV2 to TRBJ2-1; 8 nucleotides line up with TRBD2. The V gene's germline CDR1 is SNHLY and CDR2 FYNNEI. V gave up 4 bases and J gave up 9 bases; unmatched junction bases: 11. The CDR3 is 15 residues long. The CDR3 region has the DNA TGTGCCAGCAGTGTGTTGGGTAGCGGGGACCTTGAGCAGTTCTTC. Translation: CASSVLGSGDLEQFF.

J is TRBJ2-5 and V is TRBV7-2, with D possibly being TRBD1 or TRBD2 (7 bases each). Germline V gene data show CDR1 as SGHTA and CDR2 as FQGNSA. This CDR3 comprises 15 residues. Trimming removed 5 bases from V and 2 bases from J, with 15 bases in between. The CDR3 spells CASSPGGDGQETQYF. CDR3 coding DNA: TGTGCCAGCAGCCCAGGGGGGGACGGACAAGAGACCCAGTACTTC.

This chain links TRBV7-9 with TRBJ2-7, with D unclear. The CDR3 is 11 amino acids. Germline V gives CDR1 SEHNR, CDR2 FQNEAQ (reference sequence). Trimming pared 6 bases from V and 6 bases from J, leaving 9 bases between. In nucleotides, the CDR3 is TGTGCCAGCAGTAAATCTCTCGAGCAGTACTTC. Amino acids: CASSKSLEQYF.

For the CDR3, the DNA is TGTGCCAGCAGTCGAGCAGGTTTAAACTATGGCTACACCTTC. This encodes CASSRAGLNYGYTF. This chain links TRBV28 with TRBJ1-2; D gene ambiguous. Germline V gene sequence: CDR1 MDHEN, CDR2 SYDVKM. Trimming stripped 5 bases from V and 2 bases from J, with 12 bases between. The CDR3 totals 14 residues.

The rearrangement joins TRBV25-1 to TRBJ1-1; 9 bases match TRBD1. Germline assignment: CDR1 MGHDK and CDR2 SYGVNS. The junction had 5 bases not matched to a gene; V was cut back by 3 bases and J by 3 bases. This CDR3 is built from 15 residues. The CDR3, as DNA: TGTGCCAGCAGTGACCCCCGGACAGGGGACACTGAAGCTTTCTTT. Translation: CASSDPRTGDTEAFF.

This chain connects TRBV20-1 to TRBJ2-2, with a tentative D call TRBD1 (6 bases). CDR1 is DFQATT, CDR2 SNEGSKA, per germline (reference sequence). V was clipped by 5 bases and J by 0 bases, with 13 bases between them. This CDR3 has 15 residues. This CDR3 reads CSASDRTANTGELFF. CDR3 nucleotide sequence: TGCAGTGCTTCCGACCGGACAGCGAACACCGGGGAGCTGTTTTTT.

This chain joins TRBV30 and TRBJ1-5; D remains unclear. This CDR3 contains 15 residues. Between the trimmed V and J ends, which lost 0 bases and 4 bases, there was a span of 13 bases. Per germline, CDR1 GTSNPN and CDR2 SVGIG (reference sequence). The CDR3 loop is CAWSVGSSLNQPQHF. CDR3 DNA sequence: TGTGCCTGGAGTGTAGGGTCCTCACTTAATCAGCCCCAGCATTTT.